This T cell receptor beta chain was recovered during a study of blood T cell repertoires in COVID-19. The assay was immunoSEQ multiplex PCR, and TCRdb's table has in-frame clones only and misses some. The repertoire holds about 98,000 clones, with 82% as singletons. Trimming removed 0 bases from V and 4 bases from J, with 15 bases in between. The CDR3 is made up of 17 amino acids. Per germline, CDR1 SGHDN and CDR2 FVKESK. The chain has TRBV14 and TRBJ1-4; D might be TRBD1 (6 bases). Input material: peripheral blood. This TCR was sampled from a man in his sixties or seventies with active or convalescent COVID-19. CDR3 sequence (DNA): TGTGCCAGCAGCCAAGAAGGTCCCGGACAGTTTAATGAAAAACTGTTTTTT. This sequence encodes CASSQEGPGQFNEKLFF.